Listed below are T cell receptor beta chains from one sample, sequenced in a study of blood T cell repertoires in COVID-19. Some clones are missing from TCRdb's copy, which holds only in-frame ones; the method was immunoSEQ multiplex PCR. This sample yields some 200,000 clones, of which about 85% are seen a single time; roughly 5% belongs to the top ten. Sequencing was carried out using peripheral blood. These receptors were taken from a woman aged 60-75 years who had recovered from COVID-19. Both conserved end residues are part of each CDR3. A D gene is named only where the DNA matches it firmly. Where a row states a size, it is once, few, many or the class of an expanded clone; other rows omit it.

abundance | j_gene | d_gene | len | v_gene | CDR3aa | CDR3nt
. | TRBJ1-6 | . | 17 | TRBV28 | CASKGREGSSYNSPLHF | TGTGCCAGCAAGGGGAGGGAAGGTAGCTCCTATAATTCACCCCTCCACTTT
few | TRBJ1-5 | . | 11 | TRBV6-2/TRBV6-3 | CASSTQGPQHF | TGTGCCAGCAGCACACAGGGGCCCCAGCATTTT
. | TRBJ2-7 | . | 12 | TRBV19 | CASSANSYEQYF | TGTGCCAGCAGCGCTAACTCCTACGAGCAGTACTTC
. | TRBJ1-2 | TRBD1 | 14 | TRBV7-2 | CASRRTGGSVGYTF | TGTGCCAGCAGAAGGACAGGGGGCAGCGTTGGCTACACCTTC
few | TRBJ1-2 | . | 15 | TRBV7-9 | CASSLGPRANYGYTF | TGTGCCAGCAGCTTAGGCCCCCGGGCTAACTATGGCTACACCTTC
. | TRBJ2-1 | TRBD2 | 15 | TRBV7-3 | CASSPPGGTYNEQFF | TGTGCCAGCAGCCCCCCGGGGGGGACTTACAATGAGCAGTTCTTC
. | TRBJ2-1 | . | 13 | TRBV11-2 | CASSFPRGHEQFF | TGTGCCAGCAGCTTCCCCCGGGGACACGAGCAGTTCTTC
. | TRBJ2-7 | TRBD1 | 16 | TRBV3-1/TRBV3-2 | CASSQDQGAKLYEQYF | TGTGCCAGCAGCCAGGACCAGGGGGCGAAGCTCTACGAGCAGTACTTC
. | TRBJ1-1 | . | 16 | TRBV18 | CASSPQVGALNTEAFF | TGTGCCAGCTCACCCCAGGTGGGGGCTTTGAACACTGAAGCTTTCTTT
. | TRBJ1-1 | TRBD1 | 10 | TRBV2 | CASRDRVAFF | TGTGCCAGCAGGGACAGGGTGGCTTTCTTT
few | TRBJ1-3 | . | 14 | TRBV3-1/TRBV3-2 | CASSQREFGNTIYF | TGTGCCAGCAGCCAGAGGGAGTTCGGAAACACCATATATTTT
. | TRBJ2-2 | TRBD2 | 18 | TRBV7-9 | CASSFPLGGGTYTGELFF | TGTGCCAGCAGCTTTCCTCTCGGCGGGGGAACTTACACCGGGGAGCTGTTTTTT
. | TRBJ1-1 | . | 12 | TRBV7-9 | CASSPGLAEAFF | TGTGCCAGCAGCCCGGGATTAGCTGAAGCTTTCTTT
. | TRBJ1-5 | . | 13 | TRBV6-1 | CASSEAPNQPQHF | TGTGCCAGCAGTGAAGCTCCTAATCAGCCCCAGCATTTT
. | TRBJ2-3 | . | 15 | TRBV6-4 | CASSDSNRGGDTQYF | TGTGCCAGCAGTGACTCGAATAGAGGAGGAGATACGCAGTATTTT
once | TRBJ1-6 | . | 16 | TRBV5-1 | CASNSFGGPYNSPLHF | TGCGCCAGCAACTCGTTCGGGGGGCCCTATAATTCACCCCTCCACTTT
. | TRBJ2-3 | TRBD2 | 16 | TRBV5-1 | CASSSGLAGGADTQYF | TGCGCCAGCAGCTCCGGACTAGCGGGGGGTGCAGATACGCAGTATTTT
. | TRBJ1-5 | TRBD1 | 16 | TRBV7-9 | CASSSGTGEGNQPQHF | TGTGCCAGCAGCTCCGGGACAGGGGAAGGCAATCAGCCCCAGCATTTT
. | TRBJ2-3 | . | 14 | TRBV6-2/TRBV6-3 | CASSSRHLTDTQYF | TGTGCCAGCAGTTCGCGACACCTCACAGATACGCAGTATTTT
. | TRBJ2-7 | TRBD1 | 15 | TRBV11-2 | CASSPTGQGSNEQYF | TGTGCCAGCAGCCCTACCGGACAGGGGAGCAACGAGCAGTACTTC
. | TRBJ2-7 | TRBD2 | 15 | TRBV28 | CASTPTSGGDYEQYF | TGTGCCAGCACACCAACTAGCGGGGGGGACTACGAGCAGTACTTC
. | TRBJ2-7 | TRBD1 | 15 | TRBV6-5 | CASSYPRDSSYEQYF | TGTGCCAGCAGTTACCCCCGGGACAGTTCCTACGAGCAGTACTTC
. | TRBJ2-7 | TRBD2 | 15 | TRBV9 | CASSVEAGGIYEQYF | TGTGCCAGCAGCGTAGAAGCGGGGGGGATCTACGAGCAGTACTTC
. | TRBJ2-5 | TRBD1 | 13 | TRBV27 | CASRRTGQETQYF | TGTGCCAGCAGACGGACAGGCCAAGAGACCCAGTACTTC
. | TRBJ1-5 | . | 15 | TRBV27 | CASSLAVHSNQPQHF | TGTGCCAGCAGTTTAGCAGTTCATAGCAATCAGCCCCAGCATTTT
. | TRBJ2-3 | . | 17 | TRBV28 | CASSYPGTATSTDTQYF | TGTGCCAGCAGTTACCCCGGTACTGCTACTAGCACAGATACGCAGTATTTT
. | TRBJ2-3 | . | 15 | TRBV4-3 | CASSPLGGSTDTQYF | TGCGCCAGCAGTCCTTTGGGGGGTTCCACAGATACGCAGTATTTT
. | TRBJ2-5 | TRBD1 | 15 | TRBV5-1 | CASSSQQGAQETQYF | TGCGCCAGCAGCTCGCAACAGGGGGCTCAAGAGACCCAGTACTTC
many | TRBJ2-7 | . | 12 | TRBV29-1 | CSVGGLSYEQYF | TGCAGCGTTGGGGGCCTCTCCTACGAGCAGTACTTC
. | TRBJ2-3 | TRBD2 | 16 | TRBV4-1 | CASSQGLAGGADTQYF | TGCGCCAGCAGCCAGGGACTAGCGGGGGGGGCAGATACGCAGTATTTT
. | TRBJ1-1 | TRBD1 | 15 | TRBV11-2 | CASSLEGTANTEAFF | TGTGCCAGCAGCTTAGAGGGGACAGCGAACACTGAAGCTTTCTTT
many | TRBJ2-7 | TRBD1 | 15 | TRBV5-1 | CASSFGTGPAYEQYF | TGCGCCAGCAGCTTTGGGACAGGGCCCGCCTACGAGCAGTACTTC
. | TRBJ1-2 | . | 16 | TRBV5-4 | CASSLVSGADPYGYTF | TGTGCCAGCAGCTTGGTATCAGGGGCTGATCCCTATGGCTACACCTTC
. | TRBJ2-1 | . | 14 | TRBV10-3 | CAISRGLPSDEQFF | TGTGCCATCAGTCGAGGACTGCCAAGCGATGAGCAGTTCTTC
. | TRBJ1-5 | TRBD1 | 13 | TRBV6-6 | CASGGGAVQPQHF | TGTGCCAGCGGAGGGGGCGCGGTTCAGCCCCAGCATTTT
. | TRBJ1-1 | TRBD1 | 16 | TRBV7-6 | CASSPVTGLMNTEAFF | TGTGCCAGCAGCCCGGTGACAGGGCTCATGAACACTGAAGCTTTCTTT
. | TRBJ1-5 | TRBD1 | 13 | TRBV7-2 | CASSRQGNQPQHF | TGTGCCAGCAGCCGACAGGGGAATCAGCCCCAGCATTTT
. | TRBJ2-7 | TRBD1 | 15 | TRBV6-6 | CASSYGAGGSYEQYF | TGTGCCAGCAGTTACGGGGCAGGGGGCTCCTACGAGCAGTACTTC
. | TRBJ1-5 | . | 9 | TRBV6-4 | CASRQAQHF | TGTGCCAGCAGACAGGCCCAGCATTTT
. | TRBJ1-1 | . | 13 | TRBV7-6 | CASSAGPNTEAFF | TGTGCCAGCAGTGCGGGACCGAACACTGAAGCTTTCTTT
. | TRBJ2-7 | . | 13 | TRBV6-6 | CASSSGPQGEQYF | TGTGCCAGCAGTTCCGGGCCCCAGGGCGAGCAGTACTTC
few | TRBJ1-5 | TRBD1 | 17 | TRBV9 | CASSPGTGGLSNQPQHF | TGTGCCAGCAGCCCCGGGACAGGGGGCTTAAGCAATCAGCCCCAGCATTTT
. | TRBJ1-1 | TRBD1 | 13 | TRBV10-3 | CAISGGQGTEAFF | TGTGCCATCAGTGGAGGACAGGGGACTGAAGCTTTCTTT
once | TRBJ2-6 | . | 17 | TRBV6-1 | CASSELRGSSGANVLTF | TGTGCCAGCAGTGAATTGCGGGGAAGCTCTGGGGCCAACGTCCTGACTTTC
. | TRBJ2-1 | TRBD2 | 15 | TRBV30 | CAWIPGGAQYNEQFF | TGTGCCTGGATACCGGGGGGGGCGCAATACAATGAGCAGTTCTTC
. | TRBJ1-1 | TRBD1 | 13 | TRBV11-3 | CASSPGQGTEAFF | TGTGCCAGCAGCCCGGGACAGGGAACTGAAGCTTTCTTT
. | TRBJ1-1 | . | 18 | TRBV19 | CASSIRPLGFGGGTEAFF | TGTGCCAGTAGTATTCGGCCCCTGGGATTCGGAGGTGGGACTGAAGCTTTCTTT
. | TRBJ2-1 | TRBD2 | 21 | TRBV9 | CARRMRLAYRSLETEYNEQFF | TGTGCCAGGAGGATGAGACTAGCGTATAGATCCCTAGAAACGGAATACAATGAGCAGTTCTTC
. | TRBJ1-4 | . | 13 | TRBV6-5 | CASSYRYNEKLFF | TGTGCCAGCAGTTACCGCTATAATGAAAAACTGTTTTTT
once | TRBJ1-1 | . | 14 | TRBV18 | CASSPGPWNTEAFF | TGTGCCAGCTCACCAGGGCCGTGGAACACTGAAGCTTTCTTT
many | TRBJ2-1 | . | 16 | TRBV7-2 | CASSPLTRGLGDEQFF | TGTGCCAGCAGCCCCTTGACGCGGGGCCTCGGGGATGAGCAGTTCTTC
. | TRBJ2-7 | . | 13 | TRBV6-5 | CASRAGHNYEQYF | TGTGCCAGCCGGGCAGGGCACAACTACGAGCAGTACTTT
. | TRBJ2-2 | TRBD2 | 15 | TRBV5-1 | CASSLEQRGGRELFF | TGCGCCAGCAGCTTGGAACAGCGGGGGGGCAGGGAGCTGTTTTTT
few | TRBJ1-1 | . | 14 | TRBV30 | CAWSARQAGTEAFF | TGTGCCTGGAGTGCCCGACAGGCGGGCACTGAAGCTTTCTTT
. | TRBJ1-5 | TRBD1 | 20 | TRBV28 | CASSTVWTGSLFDSNQPQHF | TGTGCCAGCAGTACCGTTTGGACAGGATCCCTTTTCGATAGCAATCAGCCCCAGCATTTT
. | TRBJ1-1 | TRBD1 | 14 | TRBV5-6 | CASSIDRGHTEAFF | TGTGCCAGCAGCATAGACAGGGGGCACACTGAAGCTTTCTTT
many | TRBJ1-2 | TRBD1 | 15 | TRBV9 | CASSVAYRGFYGYTF | TGTGCCAGCAGCGTAGCTTACAGGGGTTTCTATGGCTACACCTTC